One and the same sample provided the 32 T cell receptor beta chains below, sequenced in a study of CD8 T cells in ankylosing spondylitis. General study points: Characteristic of ankylosing spondylitis blood, it appeared, was a TCR beta motif comprising 7 to 9 highly homologous variants.

A single record per CDR3 protein comes from TCRdb applying MiXCR to the 5' RACE reads. This sample has approximately 400,000 distinct CDR3 sequences, with more than 15% found just once. These receptors' antigens are unknown. Sample: blood, either unsorted or a sorted T cell fraction (not recorded which). These receptors originate from a male donor with ankylosing spondylitis.

This clonotype was detected a few times. The chain carries TRBV7-2 and TRBJ2-1; the D gene is possibly TRBD2 (6 bases). V was trimmed by 2 bases and J by 3 bases, leaving 11 bases between them. The CDR3 is 15 residues long. Germline V CDR1 and CDR2: SGHTA, FQGNSA. In DNA, the CDR3 is TGTGCCAGCAGCTTACGGACTACCCACTACAATGAGCAGTTCTTC. Its translation is CASSLRTTHYNEQFF.

CDR3 amino acids: CASSSRLAGPHHSSYNEQFF. DNA for the CDR3: TGTGCCAGCAGTTCCAGACTAGCGGGTCCTCATCATAGCTCCTACAATGAGCAGTTCTTC. This chain links TRBV12-3 or TRBV12-4 with TRBJ2-1; 10 nucleotides line up with TRBD2. The ends lost 4 bases at V and 0 bases at J; junction bases unmatched: 15. This CDR3 contains 20 residues.

This chain links TRBV24-1 with TRBJ2-2; no firm D call. The CDR3 totals 12 residues. The V and J ends lost 9 bases and 4 bases respectively, with 8 bases between them. Germline CDR1 and CDR2: KGHDR and SFDVKD. As DNA, the CDR3 is TGTGCCACCGGGATCGCCACCGGGGAGCTGTTTTTT. Its translation: CATGIATGELFF.

The genes are TRBV6-5 and TRBJ1-1; maybe TRBD1 (6 bases). V was pared by 2 bases and J by 3 bases, with 13 bases between. CDR1 and CDR2 from the germline V gene are MNHEY and SVGAGI. The CDR3 is 15 amino acids. This CDR3 is CASSYPWGPHTEAFF. The CDR3, as DNA: TGTGCCAGCAGTTACCCCTGGGGGCCACACACTGAAGCTTTCTTT.

This clonotype has just a few counts. This sequence joins TRBV2 and TRBJ2-7, with D possibly being TRBD2 (6 bases). The CDR3 totals 14 residues. Trimming took 7 bases from V and 0 from J, leaving 13 bases between them. Germline CDR1 reads SNHLY; CDR2 reads FYNNEI. Written as DNA, the CDR3 is TGTGCCAGCATCCAGCGGGTGAGCTCCTACGAGCAGTACTTC. Residues: CASIQRVSSYEQYF.

This rearrangement joins TRBV5-5 to TRBJ2-7; a weak D match, TRBD1 (5 bases). This CDR3 contains 15 residues. Germline V gene sequence: CDR1 SGHKS, CDR2 YYEKEE (reference sequence). Deletions cut 4 bases from V and 0 bases from J, with 14 bases between. CDR3 sequence: CASSRTTANSYEQYF. In nucleotides, the CDR3 is TGTGCCAGCAGCCGCACGACAGCGAACTCCTACGAGCAGTACTTC.

The CDR3 DNA follows: TGTGCCAGCAGTGCCCACCCGGGACTAGAGGGCAATGAGCAGTTCTTC. The encoded protein is CASSAHPGLEGNEQFF. This chain joins TRBV25-1 and TRBJ2-1; 8 bases align to TRBD2. The CDR3 loop spans 16 amino acids. From germline, CDR1 is MGHDK and CDR2 SYGVNS. J gave up 6 bases and V 4 bases, and 11 bases lay outside the gene matches.

This chain links TRBV7-6 with TRBJ2-5, with D unresolved. V lost 5 bases and J 5 bases, leaving 15 bases between the germline ends. Germline lookup yields CDR1 SGHVS and CDR2 FNYEAQ. The length of the CDR3 is 14 residues. CDR3 loop: CASSPRTGPETQYF. Here the CDR3 DNA reads TGTGCCAGCAGCCCACGTACCGGTCCCGAGACCCAGTACTTC.

This chain joins TRBV29-1 and TRBJ2-7, with D unclear. V dropped 3 bases and J dropped 2 bases, with 8 bases sitting between them. The CDR3 has 12 residues. Germline V gene lookup returns CDR1 SQVTM and CDR2 ANQGSEA. CDR3 coding DNA: TGCAGCGTTGAGCAAGGACCCTACGAGCAGTACTTC. Encoded protein: CSVEQGPYEQYF.

This clonotype appeared a few times. The V gene is TRBV11-2, the J gene TRBJ2-5; the D call may be TRBD1 or TRBD2 (5 bases each). CDR1 SGHAT and CDR2 FQNNGV come from the germline V gene. V was trimmed by 1 base and J by 4 bases, leaving 16 bases between them. This CDR3 spans 16 amino acids. DNA of the CDR3: TGTGCCAGCAGCTTAGTGGTCAGGGAGTGGGGAGAGACCCAGTACTTC. Translating it yields CASSLVVREWGETQYF.

The rearrangement links TRBV5-6 to TRBJ2-1; 8 bases are shared with TRBD1. The CDR3 covers 17 residues. Germline V gene sequence: CDR1 SGHDT, CDR2 YYEEEE. V lost 4 bases and J lost 6; bases outside the gene matches: 15. CDR3 residues: CASSPPRTGIGVNEQFF. The CDR3 region has the DNA TGTGCCAGCAGCCCTCCCCGGACAGGGATCGGAGTCAATGAGCAGTTCTTC. Full variable domain (missing parts from reference TRBV5-6 and TRBJ2-1): DAGVTQSPTHLIKTRGQQVTLRCSPKSGHDTVSWYQQALGQGPQFIFQYYEEEERQRGNFPDRFSGHQFPNYSSELNVNALLLGDSALYLCASSPPRTGIGVNEQFFGPGTRLTVL.

V usage is TRBV28 and J usage is TRBJ2-7, with 7 bases lining up with TRBD1. J lost 0 bases, V lost 6 bases, and 5 bases had no gene match. The germline CDR1 and CDR2 sequences are MDHEN and SYDVKM. The CDR3 consists of 14 residues. CDR3 DNA sequence: TGTGCCAGCAGCACAGGGGTGAGCTCCTACGAGCAGTACTTC. It yields the protein CASSTGVSSYEQYF.

This clonotype was detected ten times or more. V is TRBV20-1 and J is TRBJ2-4; 11 nucleotides agree with TRBD2. CDR3 length equals 16 residues. Germline V lookup: CDR1 DFQATT, CDR2 SNEGSKA (reference sequence). Trimming took 5 bases from V and 0 from J; bases not matched to a gene: 6. The CDR3 reads CSAGLAGSLAKNIQYF. CDR3 DNA: TGCAGTGCTGGACTAGCGGGTTCACTAGCCAAAAACATTCAGTACTTC.

CDR3 residues: CASSPGLLTDTQYF. In DNA, the CDR3 is TGTGCCAGCAGCCCGGGACTACTCACAGATACGCAGTATTTT. This chain connects TRBV11-2 to TRBJ2-3; 7 nucleotides agree with TRBD2. V was pared by 5 bases and J by 2 bases, with 4 bases of the junction left unmatched. The length of the CDR3 is 14 residues. The V gene's germline CDR1 is SGHAT and CDR2 FQNNGV.

The chain employs TRBV6-1 and TRBJ2-2; 8 positions match TRBD1. The V gene's germline CDR1 is MNHNS and CDR2 SASEGT. J gave up 0 bases and V 7 bases, and 7 bases lay outside the gene matches. The CDR3 loop spans 16 amino acids. CDR3 loop: CASTRDRIANTGELFF. The DNA for the CDR3 is TGTGCCAGCACCCGGGACAGGATCGCGAACACCGGGGAGCTGTTTTTT.

This clonotype was seen a handful of times. V usage is TRBV7-2 and J usage is TRBJ2-1, with 9 bases that match TRBD1. V gave up 4 bases and J gave up 12 bases; unmatched junction bases: 13. Looked up from germline, CDR1 is SGHTA and CDR2 is FQGNSA. This CDR3 spans 15 amino acids. The CDR3 DNA reads TGTGCCAGCAGCTGGACAGGGGAGCCCGTTGGGGGGCAGTTCTTC. It translates to CASSWTGEPVGGQFF.

The gene calls are TRBV20-1 and TRBJ2-1; D may be TRBD1 (5 bases). The germline V gene encodes CDR1 DFQATT and CDR2 SNEGSKA (reference sequence). Deletions cut 2 bases from V and 0 bases from J, with 17 bases between. The CDR3 runs to 17 residues. CDR3 protein: CSARIRLGQSSYNEQFF. The CDR3 DNA sequence: TGCAGTGCTAGAATTAGGTTAGGACAATCCTCCTACAATGAGCAGTTCTTC.

Many counts were recorded for this clonotype. This chain uses TRBV12-3 or TRBV12-4 with TRBJ2-2; D is ambiguous. The CDR3 totals 14 residues. V lost 0 bases to trimming and J lost 5 bases, with 7 bases between them. The CDR3 protein is CASSLAGYTGELFF. DNA for the CDR3: TGTGCCAGCAGTTTAGCCGGGTATACCGGGGAGCTGTTTTTT.

This clonotype was seen only a few times. The chain carries TRBV18 and TRBJ1-1; D perhaps matches TRBD1 (6 bases). Trimming took off 2 bases at V and 0 bases at J, with 10 bases between the two ends. Germline V gives CDR1 KGHSH, CDR2 LQKENI. This CDR3 is 15 amino acids long. CDR3 protein: CASSPMTGLNTEAFF. CDR3 in DNA: TGTGCCAGCTCACCAATGACAGGCCTGAACACTGAAGCTTTCTTT.

This clonotype has ten or more counts. The rearrangement links TRBV28 to TRBJ2-6, with TRBD2 as a possible D gene (6 bases). CDR1 is MDHEN and CDR2 is SYDVKM in the germline V gene. V was cut by 1 base and J by 2 bases, with 6 bases left in between. This CDR3 has 15 residues. In DNA form, the CDR3 reads TGTGCCAGCAGTTTATCGGGGGCTGGGGCCAACGTCCTGACTTTC. Translated, it gives CASSLSGAGANVLTF.

This clonotype was found many times. V gene TRBV10-3 combines with J gene TRBJ1-6; 8 nucleotides line up with TRBD1. The germline V gene encodes CDR1 ENHRY and CDR2 SYGVKD. CDR3 length: 14 amino acids. J gave up 10 bases and V 6 bases, and 8 bases lay outside the gene matches. This chain's CDR3 is CAISGQGPVSPLHF. CDR3 DNA sequence: TGTGCCATCAGCGGACAGGGTCCAGTATCACCCCTCCACTTT.

This clonotype was detected only a few times. The J gene is TRBJ2-1, the V gene TRBV18; D is perhaps TRBD1 (6 bases). This CDR3 has 15 residues. V was pared by 0 bases and J by 2 bases, with 8 bases between. From germline, CDR1 is KGHSH and CDR2 LQKENI. The CDR3 spells CASSPPRTAYNEQFF. For the CDR3, the DNA is TGTGCCAGCTCACCACCAAGGACAGCCTACAATGAGCAGTTCTTC.

The chain carries TRBV29-1 and TRBJ1-1; D is undetermined. V was trimmed by 7 bases and J by 2 bases, leaving 11 bases between them. CDR1 and CDR2 (germline): SQVTM, ANQGSEA. The CDR3 consists of 12 residues. CDR3 in DNA: TGCAGCGGGAGATGGAGCAACACTGAAGCTTTCTTT. This gives the protein CSGRWSNTEAFF. The full variable domain, completed using reference TRBV29-1 and TRBJ1-1, is SAVISQKPSRDICQRGTSLTIQCQVDSQVTMMFWYRQQPGQSLTLIATANQGSEATYESGFVIDKFPISRPNLTFSTLTVSNMSPEDSSIYLCSGRWSNTEAFFGQGTRLTVV.

V gene TRBV20-1 combines with J gene TRBJ1-4; D might be TRBD1 (6 bases). V lost 5 bases, J lost 4 bases, and 14 bases lay in between. The length of the CDR3 is 14 residues. Germline assignment: CDR1 DFQATT and CDR2 SNEGSKA (reference sequence). The CDR3 is CSAPPTGFNEKLFF. CDR3 nucleotide sequence: TGCAGTGCTCCTCCGACAGGTTTTAATGAAAAACTGTTTTTT.

The chain links TRBV7-2 to TRBJ2-5; D gene ambiguous. The CDR3 contains 13 residues. Germline-derived CDR1 and CDR2 are SGHTA and FQGNSA. V lost 5 bases and J 4 bases, leaving 11 bases between the germline ends. The chain's CDR3 is CASSPSFGETQYF. CDR3 in DNA: TGTGCCAGCAGCCCTTCATTTGGAGAGACCCAGTACTTC.

The chain uses TRBV7-9 and TRBJ1-5; D is possibly TRBD1 (6 bases). Trimming cost V 5 bases and J 3 bases, with 17 bases left between them. Germline-derived CDR1 and CDR2 are SEHNR and FQNEAQ (reference sequence). CDR3 length: 16 residues. This CDR3 reads CASSQGQGSVNQPQHF. The CDR3 DNA follows: TGTGCCAGCAGCCAGGGCCAGGGGTCCGTCAATCAGCCCCAGCATTTT.

This chain joins TRBV20-1 and TRBJ2-1, with D possibly being TRBD2 (5 bases). Trimming cost V 3 bases and J 4 bases, with 13 bases left between them. The CDR3 totals 14 residues. CDR1 is DFQATT and CDR2 is SNEGSKA in the germline V gene (reference sequence). The CDR3 loop reads CSASPRRVYNEQFF. CDR3 nucleotide sequence: TGCAGTGCTAGCCCCAGGCGGGTGTACAATGAGCAGTTCTTC.

This clonotype was seen repeatedly, ten times or more. As DNA, the CDR3 is TGTGCCAGCACGATAGGCGCACTCTCTAGCGGGAGGAACTACGAGCAGTACTTC. Amino acids: CASTIGALSSGRNYEQYF. The chain recombines TRBV11-3 with TRBJ2-7; TRBD2 aligns across 11 bases. J gave up 3 bases and V 7 bases, and 17 bases lay outside the gene matches. This CDR3 has 18 amino acids. Germline V lookup: CDR1 SGHNT, CDR2 YENEEA.

There are a few counts of this clonotype. The V and J genes are TRBV20-1 and TRBJ2-3; the D is unclear. CDR1 is DFQATT and CDR2 is SNEGSKA in the germline V gene (reference sequence). CDR3 size: 16 residues. The V end was cut by 5 bases, the J end by 1 base, with 19 bases between. This chain's CDR3 is CSAQTPARAGTDTQYF. In nucleotides, the CDR3 is TGCAGTGCTCAGACCCCAGCCCGGGCCGGCACAGATACGCAGTATTTT.

V is TRBV12-3 or TRBV12-4 and J is TRBJ1-2; D gene ambiguous. V lost 1 base to trimming and J lost 4 bases, with 10 bases between them. The CDR3 runs to 14 residues. In nucleotides, the CDR3 is TGTGCCAGCAGTTTAGACGACCGAAGCTATGGCTACACCTTC. Protein: CASSLDDRSYGYTF.

V gene TRBV7-9 combines with J gene TRBJ2-1; D possibly corresponds to TRBD2 (5 bases). The V end lost 5 bases, the J end lost 5 bases, and 16 bases lay between the germline ends. This CDR3 spans 15 amino acids. Germline loops: CDR1 SEHNR, CDR2 FQNEAQ (reference sequence). The DNA of the CDR3 is TGTGCCAGCAGCCCCCCAGGTAGCGCCAACAATGAGCAGTTCTTC. It encodes CASSPPGSANNEQFF.

V usage is TRBV9 and J usage is TRBJ2-3; no clear D. V was shortened by 2 bases and J by 1 base, with 8 bases between the two germline ends. Germline V lookup: CDR1 SGDLS, CDR2 YYNGEE. The CDR3 is 14 amino acids. CDR3 in DNA: TGTGCCAGCAGCGTCGGGTACGGCACAGATACGCAGTATTTT. It codes for CASSVGYGTDTQYF. Using reference TRBV9 and TRBJ2-3 for the parts outside the CDR3, the full variable domain is DSGVTQTPKHLITATGQRVTLRCSPRSGDLSVYWYQQSLDQGLQFLIQYYNGEERAKGNILERFSAQQFPDLHSELNLSSLELGDSALYFCASSVGYGTDTQYFGPGTRLTVL.